This T cell receptor beta chain was captured by sequencing in a study of shared clonotypes between healthy human individuals. Study details: CD4 naive and memory got three plates each, CD8 naive two, CD8 memory one.

Note on this clone: What it recognizes is unknown.

General observations from the study: The study's rarefaction showed incomplete sorted-subset sequencing despite large depth.

The assay was carried out at the deep level. Clones were read by immunoSEQ multiplex PCR, and TCRdb kept only the in-frame ones, dropping some. This sample has roughly 1 million clones; around four fifths occur once, and the top ten carry around 1.5%. The CDR3 is 14 amino acids. Trimming cost V 5 bases and J 13 bases; bases outside gene matches: 9. Germline CDR1 reads LNHDA; CDR2 reads SQIVND (reference sequence). Donors had no recently reported acute infections or vaccinations and were HIV-negative. The sequenced sample consisted of memory CD4+ T cells sorted from blood. Described subset: CD45RA-negative fraction. The origin of this receptor is a man aged 18-30 years in good health. V usage is TRBV19 and J usage is TRBJ1-6, with TRBD1 identical over 9 bases. This chain's CDR3 is CASSFRQGVAPLHF. The CDR3 coding sequence is TGTGCCAGTAGTTTCCGACAGGGGGTCGCTCCCCTCCACTTT.